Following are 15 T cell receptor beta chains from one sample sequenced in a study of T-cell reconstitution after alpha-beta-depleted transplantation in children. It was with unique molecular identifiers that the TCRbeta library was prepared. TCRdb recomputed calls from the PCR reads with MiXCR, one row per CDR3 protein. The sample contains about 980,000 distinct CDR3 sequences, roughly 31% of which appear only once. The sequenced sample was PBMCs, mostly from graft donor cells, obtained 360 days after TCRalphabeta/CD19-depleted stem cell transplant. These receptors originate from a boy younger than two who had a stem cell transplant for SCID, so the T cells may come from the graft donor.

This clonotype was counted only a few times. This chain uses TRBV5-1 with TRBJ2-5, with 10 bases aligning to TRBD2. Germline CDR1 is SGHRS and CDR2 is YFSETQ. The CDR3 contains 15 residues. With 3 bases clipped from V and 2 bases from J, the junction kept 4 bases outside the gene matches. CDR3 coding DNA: TGCGCCAGCAGCTGGGGGACTAGCGAACAAGAGACCCAGTACTTC. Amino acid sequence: CASSWGTSEQETQYF.

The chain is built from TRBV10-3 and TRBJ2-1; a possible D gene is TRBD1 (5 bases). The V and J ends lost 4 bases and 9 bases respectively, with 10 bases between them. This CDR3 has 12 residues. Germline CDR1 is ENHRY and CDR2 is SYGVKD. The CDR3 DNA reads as TGTGCCATCAGTGCGACAGCATCTGAGCAGTTCTTC. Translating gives CAISATASEQFF.

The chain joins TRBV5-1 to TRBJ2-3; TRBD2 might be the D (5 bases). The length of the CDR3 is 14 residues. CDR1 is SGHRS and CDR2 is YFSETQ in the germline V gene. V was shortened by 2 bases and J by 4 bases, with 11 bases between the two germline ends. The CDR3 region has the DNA TGCGCCAGCAGCTTCGGGAATCGGGCAGATACGCAGTATTTT. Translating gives CASSFGNRADTQYF.

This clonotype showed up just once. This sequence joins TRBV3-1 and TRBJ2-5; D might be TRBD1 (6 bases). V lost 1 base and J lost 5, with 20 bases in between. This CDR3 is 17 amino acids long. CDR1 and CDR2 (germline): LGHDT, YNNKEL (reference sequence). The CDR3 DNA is TGTGCCAGCAGCCAAGGGCCAGGGGCCGCGGAAAGGGAGACCCAGTACTTC. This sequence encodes CASSQGPGAAERETQYF.

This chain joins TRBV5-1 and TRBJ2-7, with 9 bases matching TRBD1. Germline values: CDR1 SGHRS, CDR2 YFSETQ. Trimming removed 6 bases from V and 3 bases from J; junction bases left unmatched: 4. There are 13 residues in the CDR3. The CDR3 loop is CASKLTGGYEQYF. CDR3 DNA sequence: TGCGCCAGCAAACTGACAGGGGGCTACGAGCAGTACTTC.

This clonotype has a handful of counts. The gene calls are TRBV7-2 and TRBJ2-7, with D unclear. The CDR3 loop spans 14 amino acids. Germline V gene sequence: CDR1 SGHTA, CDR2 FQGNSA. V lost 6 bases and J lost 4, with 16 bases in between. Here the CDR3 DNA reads TGTGCCAGCAGGTTCCGGGTGCCCACGTACGAGCAGTACTTC. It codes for CASRFRVPTYEQYF.

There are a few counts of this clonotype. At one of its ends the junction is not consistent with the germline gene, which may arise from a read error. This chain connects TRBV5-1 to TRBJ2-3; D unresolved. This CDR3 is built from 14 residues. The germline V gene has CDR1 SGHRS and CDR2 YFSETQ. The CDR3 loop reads CASSFLGSTDTQYF. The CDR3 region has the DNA TGTGCCAGCAGCTTTCTGGGGTCTACAGATACGCAGTATTTT.

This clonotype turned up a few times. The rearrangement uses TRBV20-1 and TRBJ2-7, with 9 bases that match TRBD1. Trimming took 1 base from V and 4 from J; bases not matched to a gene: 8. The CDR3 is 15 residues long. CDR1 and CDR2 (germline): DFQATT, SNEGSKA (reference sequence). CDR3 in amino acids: CSARARGQGPYEQYF. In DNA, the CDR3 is TGCAGTGCTAGAGCCCGGGGACAGGGTCCTTACGAGCAGTACTTC.

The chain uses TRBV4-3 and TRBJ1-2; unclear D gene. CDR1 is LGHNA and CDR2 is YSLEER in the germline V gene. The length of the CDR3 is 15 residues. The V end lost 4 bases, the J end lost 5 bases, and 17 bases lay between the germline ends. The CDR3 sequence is CASSPRAVRSYGYTF. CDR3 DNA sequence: TGCGCCAGCAGCCCTAGGGCGGTCAGGAGTTATGGCTACACCTTC.

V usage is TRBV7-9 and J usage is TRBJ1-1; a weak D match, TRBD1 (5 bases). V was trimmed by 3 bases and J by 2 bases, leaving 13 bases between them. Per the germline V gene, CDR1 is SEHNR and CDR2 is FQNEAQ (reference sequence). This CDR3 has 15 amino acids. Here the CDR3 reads CASSFLRQTNTEAFF. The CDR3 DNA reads TGTGCCAGCAGCTTCCTACGACAGACCAACACTGAAGCTTTCTTT.

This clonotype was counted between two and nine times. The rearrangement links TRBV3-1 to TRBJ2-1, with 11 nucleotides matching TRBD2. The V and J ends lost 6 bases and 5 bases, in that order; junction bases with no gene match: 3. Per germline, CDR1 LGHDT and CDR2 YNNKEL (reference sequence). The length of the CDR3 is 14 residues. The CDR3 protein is CASRYSGGDNEQFF. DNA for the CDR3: TGTGCCAGCAGGTATAGCGGGGGGGACAATGAGCAGTTCTTC.

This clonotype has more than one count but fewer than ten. CDR3 nucleotides: TGTGCCAGCAGCTCCTCTTACACCGGGGAGCTGTTTTTT. The encoded protein is CASSSSYTGELFF. V gene TRBV7-2 combines with J gene TRBJ2-2; D call uncertain. This CDR3 contains 13 residues. The germline V gene has CDR1 SGHTA and CDR2 FQGNSA. V lost 4 bases, J lost 3 bases, and 6 bases lay in between.

The CDR3 protein is CASSSTGTSNQPQHF. Here the CDR3 DNA reads TGTGCCAGCAGCTCGACAGGGACTAGCAATCAGCCCCAGCATTTT. The genes are TRBV7-2 and TRBJ1-5; 7 bases are shared with TRBD1. There are 15 residues in the CDR3. V was clipped by 4 bases and J by 0 bases; unmatched bases: 3. CDR1 SGHTA and CDR2 FQGNSA come from the germline V gene.

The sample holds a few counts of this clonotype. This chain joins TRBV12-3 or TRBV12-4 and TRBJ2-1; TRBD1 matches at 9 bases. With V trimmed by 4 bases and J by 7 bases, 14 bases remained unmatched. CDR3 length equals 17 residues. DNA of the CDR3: TGTGCCAGCAGTTCGTGGACAGGGGTAAATTGGCGGAATGAGCAGTTCTTC. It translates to CASSSWTGVNWRNEQFF.

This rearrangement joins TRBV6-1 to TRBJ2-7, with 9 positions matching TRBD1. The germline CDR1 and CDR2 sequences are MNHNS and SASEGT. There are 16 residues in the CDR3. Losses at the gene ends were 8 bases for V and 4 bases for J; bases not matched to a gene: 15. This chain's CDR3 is CASQARTGQGWYEQYF. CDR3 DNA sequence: TGTGCCAGCCAGGCCCGTACTGGACAGGGGTGGTACGAGCAGTACTTC.